Below, 20 T cell receptor beta chains from the same sample are listed, as sequenced in a study of blood T cell repertoires in COVID-19. Sequenced by immunoSEQ multiplex PCR; TCRdb stores in-frame clones only, minus some. The sample comprises about 230,000 clones, approximately 82% of which are singletons, and under 3% rests with the top ten. Sequenced input: peripheral blood. The receptors come from a woman in her 70s with active or convalescent COVID-19.

The rearrangement links TRBV28 to TRBJ2-3, with TRBD1 identical over 9 bases. V dropped 7 bases and J dropped 6; count of bases not matched to a gene: 11. The CDR3 totals 15 residues. Germline CDR1 and CDR2: MDHEN and SYDVKM. This CDR3 is CASTGWGTGKDTQYF. Written as DNA, the CDR3 is TGTGCCAGCACGGGGTGGGGGACAGGGAAGGATACGCAGTATTTT. Full variable domain (rest looked up from reference TRBV28 and TRBJ2-3): DVKVTQSSRYLVKRTGEKVFLECVQDMDHENMFWYRQDPGLGLRLIYFSYDVKMKEKGDIPEGYSVSREKKERFSLILESASTNQTSMYLCASTGWGTGKDTQYFGPGTRLTVL.

The chain couples TRBV19 to TRBJ1-2, with 7 nucleotides matching TRBD1. The CDR3 totals 14 residues. With V trimmed by 5 bases and J by 4 bases, 7 bases remained unmatched. The germline gives CDR1 LNHDA, CDR2 SQIVND (reference sequence). The CDR3, as DNA: TGTGCCAGTAGTGCCCGGGACAGCCTCTATGGCTACACCTTC. The encoded protein is CASSARDSLYGYTF.

The chain is built from TRBV4-1 and TRBJ2-5, with TRBD2 identical over 12 bases. Per germline, CDR1 MGHRA and CDR2 YSYEKL. The CDR3 runs 16 residues. Losses at the gene ends were 3 bases for V and 4 bases for J; bases not matched to a gene: 6. CDR3 sequence reads: CASSHLGLAGRETQYF. The CDR3 DNA sequence: TGCGCCAGCAGCCATCTGGGACTAGCGGGTCGAGAGACCCAGTACTTC.

This clone was observed a handful of times. The chain is built from TRBV28 and TRBJ1-1; 8 nucleotides align to TRBD1. V gave up 6 bases and J gave up 0 bases; unmatched junction bases: 3. The germline V gene has CDR1 MDHEN and CDR2 SYDVKM. The CDR3 length is 14 residues. The CDR3 loop reads CASSRQGLNTEAFF. CDR3 nucleotide sequence: TGTGCCAGCAGCAGACAGGGGTTGAACACTGAAGCTTTCTTT.

Here the CDR3 DNA reads TGTGCCAGCAGCTTTCCCCACGGACCGGGGTACTATGGCTACACCTTC. This encodes CASSFPHGPGYYGYTF. V is TRBV5-6 and J is TRBJ1-2; D is undetermined. Per germline, CDR1 SGHDT and CDR2 YYEEEE. The CDR3 spans 16 residues. Trimming removed 2 bases at V and 3 bases at J, with 17 bases between.

This sequence joins TRBV7-9 and TRBJ1-6; weak D call: TRBD1 (6 bases). The CDR3 loop spans 13 amino acids. V was cut by 3 bases and J by 11 bases, with 11 bases left in between. CDR1 is SEHNR and CDR2 is FQNEAQ in the germline V gene (reference sequence). CDR3 sequence: CASSFGGQAPLHF. The CDR3 nucleotides are TGTGCCAGCAGCTTCGGGGGGCAGGCACCCCTCCACTTT.

The chain uses TRBV9 and TRBJ2-5; 11 bases are a match to TRBD2. The CDR3 extends over 18 amino acids. Germline-derived CDR1 and CDR2 are SGDLS and YYNGEE. With 3 bases clipped from V and 2 bases from J, the junction kept 12 bases outside the gene matches. The CDR3 DNA is TGTGCCAGCAGCGCCCCGCTTGGGACTAGCGGAAATCAAGAGACCCAGTACTTC. Amino acid sequence: CASSAPLGTSGNQETQYF.

The rearrangement links TRBV5-8 to TRBJ1-4, with D uncertain. The length of the CDR3 is 15 residues. V shed 6 bases and J shed 8 bases, with 20 bases lying between them. Looked up from germline, CDR1 is SGHTS and CDR2 is YDEGEE. CDR3 bases: TGTGCCAGCAACTCTTACAGCGGGAGAACGGAAAAACTGTTTTTT. Translating it yields CASNSYSGRTEKLFF.

The rearrangement uses TRBV15 and TRBJ2-7; TRBD1 matches at 9 bases. V lost 3 bases and J lost 7; bases outside the gene matches: 13. The CDR3 is 16 residues long. Germline V gene data show CDR1 as LNHNV and CDR2 as YYDKDF (reference sequence). The CDR3 sequence: CATSRDRGSGNREQYF. Written as DNA, the CDR3 is TGTGCCACCAGCAGGGACAGGGGAAGTGGGAATCGGGAGCAGTACTTC.

V usage is TRBV23-1 and J usage is TRBJ1-2; TRBD1 agrees at 9 bases. TRBV23-1 is an open reading frame, and its role is uncertain. The CDR3 has 13 residues. V lost 6 bases, J lost 8 bases, and 7 bases stayed unmatched. CDR3 region: CASSRDRVYGYTF. The DNA for the CDR3 is TGCGCCAGCAGCCGGGACAGGGTATACGGCTACACCTTC.

The chain carries TRBV30 and TRBJ1-3, with D unresolved. The CDR3 spans 13 residues. Germline V gives CDR1 GTSNPN, CDR2 SVGIG (reference sequence). Deletions cut 7 bases from V and 0 bases from J, with 10 bases between. CDR3 DNA: TGTGCCTCCCGCGGCAACTCTGGAAACACCATATATTTT. Residues: CASRGNSGNTIYF.

The rearrangement links TRBV10-1 to TRBJ2-3; D is ambiguous. Germline V gives CDR1 WNHNN, CDR2 SYGVQD (reference sequence). This CDR3 is 18 amino acids long. Trimming stripped 0 bases from V and 1 base from J, with 17 bases between. The CDR3 loop reads CASSESFRGTMGTDTQYF. For the CDR3, the DNA is TGCGCCAGCAGTGAGTCGTTTAGAGGCACGATGGGCACAGATACGCAGTATTTT.

This chain connects TRBV19 to TRBJ1-5; a possible D gene is TRBD1 (6 bases). CDR3 size: 13 residues. Germline values: CDR1 LNHDA, CDR2 SQIVND (reference sequence). V was trimmed by 7 bases and J by 2 bases, leaving 9 bases between them. CDR3: CASTAGGNQPQHF. The CDR3 DNA reads TGTGCCAGTACGGCAGGGGGCAATCAGCCCCAGCATTTT.

The chain links TRBV28 to TRBJ2-5; D is possibly TRBD1 (6 bases). Deletions cut 3 bases from V and 5 bases from J, with 16 bases between. The CDR3 is 15 residues long. Germline-derived CDR1 and CDR2 are MDHEN and SYDVKM. CDR3 nucleotide sequence: TGTGCCAGCAGTTTTTATGCTGGGGGCAAGGAGACCCAGTACTTC. Protein product: CASSFYAGGKETQYF. The entire variable domain, with the rest obtained from reference TRBV28 and TRBJ2-5, is as follows: DVKVTQSSRYLVKRTGEKVFLECVQDMDHENMFWYRQDPGLGLRLIYFSYDVKMKEKGDIPEGYSVSREKKERFSLILESASTNQTSMYLCASSFYAGGKETQYFGPGTRLLVL.

The chain is built from TRBV4-2 and TRBJ1-1; the D gene is possibly TRBD1 (5 bases). Trimming took 1 base from V and 3 from J, leaving 18 bases between them. Germline loops: CDR1 LGHNA, CDR2 YNFKEQ. This CDR3 is 17 amino acids long. The CDR3, as DNA: TGTGCCAGCAGCCAAGTTTATACGGGCAGGGTGGACACTGAAGCTTTCTTT. It translates to CASSQVYTGRVDTEAFF.

V and J are TRBV28 and TRBJ1-3; unclear D gene. This CDR3 comprises 14 residues. V gave up 6 bases and J gave up 0 bases, with 9 bases separating them. Germline lookup yields CDR1 MDHEN and CDR2 SYDVKM. The CDR3 nucleotides read TGTGCCAGCAGCCCGGGAGTCTCTGGAAACACCATATATTTT. Amino acids: CASSPGVSGNTIYF.

This clone was found a few times. V is TRBV10-3 and J is TRBJ1-1; weak D call: TRBD1 (6 bases). The V gene lost 10 bases and the J gene lost 2 bases, with 20 bases spanning the gap. CDR3 length: 15 amino acids. CDR1 ENHRY and CDR2 SYGVKD come from the germline V gene. CDR3: CATVGTLTGNTEAFF. The CDR3 coding sequence is TGTGCCACCGTCGGGACACTGACCGGTAACACTGAAGCTTTCTTT.

V gene TRBV2 combines with J gene TRBJ2-5; D gene ambiguous. Trimming pared 7 bases from V and 2 bases from J, leaving 8 bases between. CDR3 length equals 12 residues. Per germline, CDR1 SNHLY and CDR2 FYNNEI. For the CDR3, the DNA is TGTGCCAGCACCCCCCGGCAAGAGACCCAGTACTTC. This sequence encodes CASTPRQETQYF.

The chain carries TRBV21-1 and TRBJ2-5; the table assigns TRBD1, which was not confirmed against the DNA. TRBV21-1 is a pseudogene. This CDR3 has 16 residues. CDR3 protein: CASSKPDRVGQETQYF. CDR3 in DNA: TGTGCCAGCAGCAAGCCCGACAGGGTGGGGCAAGAGACCCAGTACTTC.

This clone was detected a few times. J is TRBJ2-7 and V is TRBV4-1, with a tentative D call TRBD1 (5 bases). From germline, CDR1 is MGHRA and CDR2 YSYEKL. This CDR3 has 14 amino acids. The V gene lost 1 base and the J gene lost 6 bases, with 13 bases spanning the gap. CDR3 amino acids: CASSQVGLRAEQYF. CDR3 sequence (DNA): TGCGCCAGCAGCCAAGTTGGCCTCAGGGCCGAGCAGTACTTC.